The clone carrying this T cell receptor (beta chain) is labeled medium-sized. Synthesis of cDNA was performed by 5'RACE using 10-nucleotide random UMIs. TCRdb reprocessed the 5' RACE reads via MiXCR and lists one record per CDR3 protein. The data contain some 20,000 distinct CDR3 sequences, approximately 26% of them singletons. This record comes from a study of neurological immune-mediated disorders. The CDR3 length is 15 residues. The germline CDR1 and CDR2 sequences are SGHRS and YFSETQ. After removal of 4 bases from V and 5 bases from J, the junction contained 9 bases not matched to a gene. The sequenced sample consisted of PBMCs. V and J are TRBV5-1 and TRBJ1-1, with 9 bases matching TRBD1. This sequence was found in a man in his fifties with HTLV-1-associated myelopathy (HAM/TSP). CDR3 nucleotide sequence: TGCGCCAGCAGCCACCGGACAGGGGAGGGGACTGAAGCTTTCTTT. It translates to CASSHRTGEGTEAFF. The variable domain in full, with the rest retrieved from reference TRBV5-1 and TRBJ1-1, is KAGVTQTPRYLIKTRGQQVTLSCSPISGHRSVSWYQQTPGQGLQFLFEYFSETQRNKGNFPGRFSGRQFSNSRSEMNVSTLELGDSALYLCASSHRTGEGTEAFFGQGTRLTVV.